This TCR beta chain was captured in a study of shared clonotypes between healthy human individuals. Study findings and constraints: The researchers took only blood, and tissue repertoires probably look different. Sharing across four donors was highest in naive CD4 (roughly 5%) and lowest in memory CD8 (about 0.4%).

The table came from immunoSEQ multiplex PCR; TCRdb's copy has only in-frame clones and leaves some out. The repertoire holds more than 2 million clones, with 85% to 95% as singletons. With respect to this clone: Its antigen remains unknown.

V dropped 0 bases and J dropped 4 bases, with 11 bases sitting between them. The CDR3 has 15 residues. Germline-derived CDR1 and CDR2 are SGHRS and YFSETQ. The chain uses TRBV5-1 and TRBJ1-5; D remains unclear. This TCR came from a young man in good health. The sequenced sample consisted of naive CD4+ T cells sorted from blood. Described subset: CD45RA+ positively selected. CDR3: CASSLASGGNQPQHF. CDR3 nucleotide sequence: TGCGCCAGCAGCTTGGCCTCTGGTGGTAATCAGCCCCAGCATTTT.